Listed below are T cell receptor beta chains from one sample, sequenced in a study of shared clonotypes between healthy human individuals. Assay used: immunoSEQ multiplex PCR; TCRdb lists only in-frame clones, some missing. The data show some 1,100,000 clones, with 70% to 80% seen just once and around 0.47% held by the top ten. The specimen sequenced was memory CD4+ T cells from PBMCs. Receptor source: a man between 18 and 29 years old in good health. Some clones in this sample may be carry-over from other donors' samples. The CDR3 runs from the conserved cysteine through the conserved F or W. Each record gives: D gene, V gene, J gene, clone size, CDR3 DNA, CDR3 protein. A D gene is named only where the DNA matches it firmly. Only some rows state a clone size, as once, few, many or a class for expanded clones.

d_call: .; v_call: TRBV7-2; j_call: TRBJ1-2; clone_size: .; cdr3_nt: TGTGCCAGCAGCATTGGAGGGTCATACTATGGCTACACCTTC; cdr3_aa: CASSIGGSYYGYTF
d_call: .; v_call: TRBV6-4; j_call: TRBJ2-7; clone_size: .; cdr3_nt: TGTGCCAGCAGTGACTCCAGGTCCCCGTACTTC; cdr3_aa: CASSDSRSPYF
d_call: .; v_call: TRBV5-6; j_call: TRBJ1-2; clone_size: .; cdr3_nt: TGTGCCAGCAGCCCCCGACAGGTCTATGGCTACACCTTC; cdr3_aa: CASSPRQVYGYTF
d_call: .; v_call: TRBV7-8; j_call: TRBJ1-2; clone_size: .; cdr3_nt: TGTGCCAGCAGCTTAGCTTGGTCAGGGCGAACGTTATGGACCGGCTACACCTTC; cdr3_aa: CASSLAWSGRTLWTGYTF
d_call: TRBD1; v_call: TRBV28; j_call: TRBJ2-5; clone_size: .; cdr3_nt: TGTGCCAGCAGTTTAAGGACGGGGACAGGGATAGAGACCCAGTACTTC; cdr3_aa: CASSLRTGTGIETQYF
d_call: .; v_call: TRBV18; j_call: TRBJ2-1; clone_size: .; cdr3_nt: TGTGCCAGCTCATTCCTCGGGGCTATTGAGCAGTTCTTC; cdr3_aa: CASSFLGAIEQFF
d_call: .; v_call: TRBV7-9; j_call: TRBJ2-5; clone_size: few; cdr3_nt: TGTGCCAGCAGCTTTTCCCCGGGGGAAGAGACCCAGTACTTC; cdr3_aa: CASSFSPGEETQYF
d_call: .; v_call: TRBV13; j_call: TRBJ2-7; clone_size: .; cdr3_nt: TGTGCCAGCAGCTTAAGGGGGGACAGACCCTACGAGCAGTACTTC; cdr3_aa: CASSLRGDRPYEQYF
d_call: TRBD2; v_call: TRBV2; j_call: TRBJ2-1; clone_size: .; cdr3_nt: TGTGCCAGCAGTGAAAGACTAGCAGACTACAATGAGCAGTTCTTC; cdr3_aa: CASSERLADYNEQFF
d_call: TRBD1; v_call: TRBV6-6; j_call: TRBJ1-4; clone_size: .; cdr3_nt: TGTGCCAGCAGTTACCCCTCAGGGGGCAGTTGGGAAAAACTGTTTTTT; cdr3_aa: CASSYPSGGSWEKLFF
d_call: TRBD2; v_call: TRBV6-6; j_call: TRBJ2-1; clone_size: once; cdr3_nt: TGTGCCAGCAGTCCCACTAGCGATGGCACCTACAATGAGCAGTTCTTC; cdr3_aa: CASSPTSDGTYNEQFF
d_call: TRBD1; v_call: TRBV19; j_call: TRBJ1-1; clone_size: .; cdr3_nt: TGTGCCAGTAGTATAGCCTACAGGGGCACTGAAGCTTTCTTT; cdr3_aa: CASSIAYRGTEAFF
d_call: TRBD1; v_call: TRBV2; j_call: TRBJ1-1; clone_size: .; cdr3_nt: TGTGCCAGCAGTGGGACCGGGACAGGGAACACTGAAGCTTTCTTT; cdr3_aa: CASSGTGTGNTEAFF
d_call: .; v_call: TRBV29-1; j_call: TRBJ1-1; clone_size: .; cdr3_nt: TGCAGCGTTGGAACCACTGAAGCTTTCTTT; cdr3_aa: CSVGTTEAFF
d_call: .; v_call: TRBV29-1; j_call: TRBJ2-7; clone_size: .; cdr3_nt: TGCAGCGGGGGGACGTACTCCTACGAGCAGTACTTC; cdr3_aa: CSGGTYSYEQYF
d_call: .; v_call: TRBV7-2; j_call: TRBJ1-5; clone_size: once; cdr3_nt: TGTGCCAGCAGCGCGCTCGGACTTTTTCAGCCCCAGCATTTT; cdr3_aa: CASSALGLFQPQHF
d_call: .; v_call: TRBV7-8; j_call: TRBJ2-5; clone_size: once; cdr3_nt: TGTGCCAGCAGCTTAGGGGGGGCTAGCGTAGAGACCCAGTACTTC; cdr3_aa: CASSLGGASVETQYF
d_call: .; v_call: TRBV28; j_call: TRBJ2-6; clone_size: .; cdr3_nt: TGTGCCAGCATCGGGTATTATGGGGCCAACGTCCTGACTTTC; cdr3_aa: CASIGYYGANVLTF
d_call: .; v_call: TRBV4-1; j_call: TRBJ2-2; clone_size: few; cdr3_nt: TGCGCCAGCAGCCACACTCCGACGCAGGCGGGCACCGGGGAGCTGTTTTTT; cdr3_aa: CASSHTPTQAGTGELFF
d_call: TRBD2; v_call: TRBV2; j_call: TRBJ2-1; clone_size: .; cdr3_nt: TGTGCCAGCCAGACTAGCCCCATTGAGCAGTTCTTC; cdr3_aa: CASQTSPIEQFF
d_call: .; v_call: TRBV5-1; j_call: TRBJ2-3; clone_size: .; cdr3_nt: TGCGCCAGCAGCTTGGTTCAGGGATCAGATACGCAGTATTTT; cdr3_aa: CASSLVQGSDTQYF
d_call: .; v_call: TRBV14; j_call: TRBJ2-1; clone_size: few; cdr3_nt: TGTGCCAGCAGCCAAGTCCCCGGGACCTCCTACAATGAGCAGTTCTTC; cdr3_aa: CASSQVPGTSYNEQFF
d_call: TRBD2; v_call: TRBV2; j_call: TRBJ2-1; clone_size: .; cdr3_nt: TGTGCCAGCAGTGGAGCGGGAGTTGAGCAGTTCTTC; cdr3_aa: CASSGAGVEQFF
d_call: .; v_call: TRBV27; j_call: TRBJ2-7; clone_size: .; cdr3_nt: TGTGCCAGCAGTTCTTATATCGGGGGCCGGGACTTAGCGTACTTC; cdr3_aa: CASSSYIGGRDLAYF
d_call: .; v_call: TRBV19; j_call: TRBJ1-5; clone_size: few; cdr3_nt: TGTGCCAGTAGCGACCAGTTACAGCCCCAGCATTTT; cdr3_aa: CASSDQLQPQHF
d_call: TRBD1; v_call: TRBV19; j_call: TRBJ1-2; clone_size: .; cdr3_nt: TGTGCCAGTAGTCCTTCGACAGGGGGCTATGGCTACACCTTC; cdr3_aa: CASSPSTGGYGYTF
d_call: .; v_call: TRBV2; j_call: TRBJ2-7; clone_size: .; cdr3_nt: TGTGCCAGCAGTGTTGTTTTCCACGAGCAGTACTTC; cdr3_aa: CASSVVFHEQYF
d_call: .; v_call: TRBV28; j_call: TRBJ2-1; clone_size: .; cdr3_nt: TGTGCCAGCATCCCGCCCTCCTACAATGAGCAGTTCTTC; cdr3_aa: CASIPPSYNEQFF
d_call: TRBD1; v_call: TRBV4-3; j_call: TRBJ2-1; clone_size: .; cdr3_nt: TGCGCCAGCAGCCCCAGGACAGGTCTTCCAGCGGATTACAATGAGCAGTTCTTC; cdr3_aa: CASSPRTGLPADYNEQFF
d_call: .; v_call: TRBV5-4; j_call: TRBJ2-7; clone_size: .; cdr3_nt: TGTGCCAGCAGCTTGCCCGGGGTTGGCTACGAGCAGTACTTC; cdr3_aa: CASSLPGVGYEQYF
d_call: .; v_call: TRBV11-2; j_call: TRBJ2-1; clone_size: .; cdr3_nt: TGTGCCAGCAGCTTAGAATTAGCATCCAATGAGCAGTTCTTC; cdr3_aa: CASSLELASNEQFF
d_call: .; v_call: TRBV6-1; j_call: TRBJ2-1; clone_size: .; cdr3_nt: TGTGCCAGTTTACCTGACCGTGTCGGGGAGCAGTTCTTC; cdr3_aa: CASLPDRVGEQFF
d_call: .; v_call: TRBV21-1; j_call: TRBJ2-5; clone_size: .; cdr3_nt: TGTGCCAGCCGGGGGGGGACCCAGTACTTC; cdr3_aa: CASRGGTQYF
d_call: TRBD2; v_call: TRBV6-5; j_call: TRBJ2-1; clone_size: once; cdr3_nt: TGTGCGTCCGGACTAGCGGGAGTAAAGCAGTTCTTC; cdr3_aa: CASGLAGVKQFF
d_call: TRBD2; v_call: TRBV5-1; j_call: TRBJ2-7; clone_size: few; cdr3_nt: TGCGCCAGCAGACTAGCGGGAGGCTTAAACTCCTACGAGCAGTACTTC; cdr3_aa: CASRLAGGLNSYEQYF
d_call: TRBD1; v_call: TRBV19; j_call: TRBJ2-5; clone_size: .; cdr3_nt: TGTGCGGCCGGGGACAGGCCGCGAGAGACCCAGTACTTC; cdr3_aa: CAAGDRPRETQYF
d_call: TRBD2; v_call: TRBV28; j_call: TRBJ2-7; clone_size: .; cdr3_nt: TGTGCCAGCAGGTTTAGCGGGAGGGGCCTCTACGAGCAGTACTTC; cdr3_aa: CASRFSGRGLYEQYF
d_call: .; v_call: TRBV28; j_call: TRBJ2-7; clone_size: .; cdr3_nt: TGTGCCAGCAGTTGGGGACAATCCTACGAGCAGTACTTC; cdr3_aa: CASSWGQSYEQYF
d_call: TRBD2; v_call: TRBV28; j_call: TRBJ2-2; clone_size: .; cdr3_nt: TGTGCCAGCAGTCCCTCCGGGACTAGCGGGAGGCCGTGGACCGGGGAGCTGTTTTTT; cdr3_aa: CASSPSGTSGRPWTGELFF
d_call: TRBD1; v_call: TRBV28; j_call: TRBJ1-2; clone_size: .; cdr3_nt: TGTGCCAGCAGTCCTTATAGAGGGGGCGCCTATGGCTACACCTTC; cdr3_aa: CASSPYRGGAYGYTF
d_call: TRBD2; v_call: TRBV5-1; j_call: TRBJ2-7; clone_size: .; cdr3_nt: TGCGCCAGCAGCTTGGACGGGAGGGTATACGAGCAGTACTTC; cdr3_aa: CASSLDGRVYEQYF